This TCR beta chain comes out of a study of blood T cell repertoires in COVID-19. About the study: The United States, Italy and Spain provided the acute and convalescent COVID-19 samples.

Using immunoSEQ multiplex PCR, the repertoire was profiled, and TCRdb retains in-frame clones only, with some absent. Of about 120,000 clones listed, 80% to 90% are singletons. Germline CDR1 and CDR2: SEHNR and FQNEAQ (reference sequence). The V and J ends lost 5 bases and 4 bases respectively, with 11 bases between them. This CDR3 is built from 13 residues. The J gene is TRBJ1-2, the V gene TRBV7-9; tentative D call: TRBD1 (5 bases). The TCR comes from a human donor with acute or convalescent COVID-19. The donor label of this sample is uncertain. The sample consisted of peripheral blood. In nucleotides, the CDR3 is TGTGCCAGCAGCACAGGTAACGGCTATGGCTACACCTTC. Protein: CASSTGNGYGYTF.